Listed below are T cell receptor beta chains from one sample, sequenced in a study of shared clonotypes between healthy human individuals. The repertoire was sequenced with immunoSEQ multiplex PCR; TCRdb's copy has only in-frame clones and lacks some. This sample has over a million clones, with about 80% found just once. Sequencing was carried out using memory CD4+ T cells from PBMCs. All receptors derive from a man between 18 and 29 years old in good health. Some clones in this sample may be carry-over from other donors' samples. CDR3s leave out the opening cysteine and the closing phenylalanine or tryptophan. Only part of the rows carry a size: once, few, many, or a class if the clone is expanded.

clone size,J gene,V gene,CDR3 protein
-,TRBJ2-6,TRBV7-9,ASSARSGANVLT
-,TRBJ2-1,TRBV7-2,ASSLGWANEQF
once,TRBJ1-2,TRBV28,ASSLGQGAHGYT
-,TRBJ2-2,TRBV12-5,ASGLHGELF
-,TRBJ2-7,TRBV4-1,ASSRQHTRTGESYEQY
few,TRBJ1-1,TRBV27,ASRPPGVNTEAF
-,TRBJ1-4,TRBV30,AWSAPGTGDEKLF
-,TRBJ2-7,TRBV7-3,ASSIGQNYEQY
once,TRBJ1-5,TRBV7-2,ASSLPGLGNQPQH
-,TRBJ2-3,TRBV11-2,ASSLDLGATDTQY
-,TRBJ1-3,TRBV18,ASSPTTILNSGNTIY
-,TRBJ1-2,TRBV28,ASSFGLNYGYT
-,TRBJ2-1,TRBV11-2,ASSLGGLARTYNEQF
-,TRBJ2-1,TRBV9,ASSVAQSPRNEQF